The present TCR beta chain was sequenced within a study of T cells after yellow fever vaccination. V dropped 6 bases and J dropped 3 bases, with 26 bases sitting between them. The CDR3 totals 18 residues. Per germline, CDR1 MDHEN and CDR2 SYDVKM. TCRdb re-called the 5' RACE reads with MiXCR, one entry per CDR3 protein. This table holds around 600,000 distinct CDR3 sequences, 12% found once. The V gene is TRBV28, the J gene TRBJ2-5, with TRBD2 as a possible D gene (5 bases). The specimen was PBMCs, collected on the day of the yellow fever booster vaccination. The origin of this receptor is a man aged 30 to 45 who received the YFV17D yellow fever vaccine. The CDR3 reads CASRKRPAVPNSKETQYF. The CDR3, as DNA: TGTGCCAGCAGGAAGAGGCCAGCGGTGCCAAATTCCAAAGAGACCCAGTACTTC.